These 9 T cell receptor beta chains share one sample of origin, sequenced in a study of T cell responses to AZD1222 COVID-19 vaccine. Assay used: immunoSEQ multiplex PCR; TCRdb lists only in-frame clones, some missing. Of 95,000 to 150,000 clones detected, roughly 86% appear once; the ten largest clones hold roughly 4.5%. The material sequenced was peripheral blood, taken on day 0 of AZD1222 vaccination. The receptor set was obtained from an adult in good health.

The chain joins TRBV11-2 to TRBJ1-1; weak D call: TRBD1 (5 bases). From germline, CDR1 is SGHAT and CDR2 FQNNGV. The CDR3 spans 12 residues. V lost 3 bases to trimming and J lost 3 bases, with 5 bases between them. CDR3 protein: CASSFRDTEAFF. As DNA, the CDR3 is TGTGCCAGCAGCTTCAGGGACACTGAAGCTTTCTTT. The whole variable domain, filled in from reference TRBV11-2 and TRBJ1-1, reads EAGVAQSPRYKIIEKRQSVAFWCNPISGHATLYWYQQILGQGPKLLIQFQNNGVVDDSQLPKDRFSAERLKGVDSTLKIQPAKLEDSAVYLCASSFRDTEAFFGQGTRLTVV.

The rearrangement links TRBV6-5 to TRBJ1-4; D gene uncertain. This CDR3 has 13 residues. V shed 4 bases and J shed 2 bases, with 5 bases lying between them. From germline, CDR1 is MNHEY and CDR2 SVGAGI. CDR3 DNA sequence: TGTGCCAGCAGTTGGAGGACTAATGAAAAACTGTTTTTT. Protein: CASSWRTNEKLFF.

V is TRBV19 and J is TRBJ2-1; TRBD2 matches 11 bases. Trimming cost V 3 bases and J 9 bases; bases outside gene matches: 7. Germline CDR1 and CDR2: LNHDA and SQIVND (reference sequence). This CDR3 has 15 residues. Here the CDR3 DNA reads TGTGCCAGTAGTATTAGCGGGAGGGCCCTCGTTGAGCAGTTCTTC. It is translated as CASSISGRALVEQFF.

The V gene is TRBV3-1 (or the pseudogene TRBV3-2), the J gene TRBJ2-1; D possibly uses TRBD1 or TRBD2 (6 bases each). This CDR3 has 15 amino acids. The V gene's germline CDR1 is LGHDT and CDR2 YNNKEL (reference sequence). V was trimmed by 3 bases and J by 2 bases, leaving 11 bases between them. The CDR3 sequence is CASSQWGAPYNEQFF. As DNA, the CDR3 is TGTGCCAGCAGCCAGTGGGGGGCTCCCTACAATGAGCAGTTCTTC.

V usage is TRBV2 and J usage is TRBJ2-2; D not certain. Germline lookup yields CDR1 SNHLY and CDR2 FYNNEI. The CDR3 length is 12 residues. The V and J ends lost 1 base and 9 bases respectively, with 6 bases between them. This chain's CDR3 is CASSEEDRELFF. CDR3 nucleotide sequence: TGTGCCAGCAGTGAAGAGGATCGGGAGCTGTTTTTT.

The CDR3 bases are TGTGCCAGCAGGGGCCCGGGAGGCTACACCTTC. Translation: CASRGPGGYTF. The chain couples TRBV6-5 to TRBJ1-2; unclear D gene. Deletions cut 6 bases from V and 8 bases from J, with 10 bases between. This CDR3 is 11 amino acids long. Looked up from germline, CDR1 is MNHEY and CDR2 is SVGAGI.

The chain employs TRBV11-2 and TRBJ2-1; 10 bases align to TRBD2. Trimming cost V 5 bases and J 10 bases; bases outside gene matches: 8. CDR3 length equals 14 residues. From germline, CDR1 is SGHAT and CDR2 FQNNGV. The CDR3, as DNA: TGTGCCAGCAGCCCACTAGCGGGGCCAGCCGAGCAGTTCTTC. The encoded protein is CASSPLAGPAEQFF.

The V call is TRBV5-6, the J call TRBJ1-2; TRBD1 matches at 9 bases. Germline loops: CDR1 SGHDT, CDR2 YYEEEE. This CDR3 is 14 amino acids long. The J segment lost 5 bases and the V segment lost 6 bases, leaving 8 bases of the junction unmatched. CDR3 amino acids: CASKTGTGSYGYTF. As DNA, the CDR3 is TGTGCCAGCAAGACAGGGACAGGGAGTTATGGCTACACCTTC.

The chain recombines TRBV20-1 with TRBJ2-7; D gene unclear. V was clipped by 6 bases and J by 6 bases, with 12 bases between them. CDR1 DFQATT and CDR2 SNEGSKA come from the germline V gene (reference sequence). CDR3 length: 11 amino acids. CDR3 in DNA: TGCAGTGCCGCGGAACGAGCCGAGCAGTACTTC. Translated, it gives CSAAERAEQYF.